The sequence of this T cell receptor (beta chain) was determined in a study of technical replicates of blood from a handful of donors. This CDR3 comprises 13 residues. The germline gives CDR1 SGHRS, CDR2 YFSETQ. Trimming pared 3 bases from V and 2 bases from J, leaving 8 bases between. Some clones are missing from TCRdb's copy, which holds only in-frame ones; the method was immunoSEQ multiplex PCR. Among over 50,000 clones, approximately 94% were seen once, and the ten largest hold roughly 0.22%. This TCR was recovered from a human donor in good health. This chain connects TRBV5-1 to TRBJ1-2; D is unresolved. The specimen was T cells isolated from PBMCs. DNA for the CDR3: TGCGCCAGCAGCTATGACAAGAACTATGGCTACACCTTC. This encodes CASSYDKNYGYTF.